The 31 T cell receptor beta chains in this list originate from one sample, sequenced in a study of cytomegalovirus exposure and HLA in healthy donors. In the PCR, 60 Vbeta and 13 Jbeta primers were used. Some clones are missing from TCRdb's copy, which holds only in-frame ones; the method was immunoSEQ multiplex PCR. The repertoire holds some 120,000 clones, with around 77% as singletons. The sequenced sample was PBMCs. These receptors all stem from a man younger than 35 in good health and CMV-seropositive.

This chain joins TRBV18 and TRBJ1-2; 11 bases match TRBD1. Germline loops: CDR1 KGHSH, CDR2 LQKENI. The CDR3 covers 15 residues. Trimming at V came to 3 bases and at J to 6 bases, leaving 6 bases not matched to a gene. The CDR3 DNA reads as TGTGCCAGCTCACCGCTGGGACAGGGGGTAAATGGCTACACCTTC. Translation gives CASSPLGQGVNGYTF.

The chain uses TRBV2 and TRBJ1-3; no definite D call. Looked up from germline, CDR1 is SNHLY and CDR2 is FYNNEI. The CDR3 totals 16 residues. Trimming left V 6 bases short and J 0 bases short, with 15 bases between. The CDR3 nucleotides are TGTGCCAGCAGGGCGGGAACAGCCTTCTCTGGAAACACCATATATTTT. It translates to CASRAGTAFSGNTIYF.

This clone has just one count. This chain links TRBV2 with TRBJ2-7; 7 positions match TRBD1. CDR3 size: 13 residues. The germline gives CDR1 SNHLY, CDR2 FYNNEI. J gave up 2 bases and V 8 bases, and 6 bases lay outside the gene matches. CDR3 in DNA: TGTGCCAGCGTGCGCACAGGGGCCTACGAGCAGTACTTC. Protein: CASVRTGAYEQYF.

The rearrangement links TRBV19 to TRBJ1-2; perhaps TRBD1 as D (6 bases). CDR1 and CDR2 (germline): LNHDA, SQIVND (reference sequence). Trimming stripped 0 bases from V and 0 bases from J, with 8 bases between. The CDR3 runs to 15 residues. CDR3 amino acids: CASSIDEGANYGYTF. CDR3 bases: TGTGCCAGTAGTATAGATGAGGGGGCTAACTATGGCTACACCTTC.

The V call is TRBV6-5, the J call TRBJ2-1; TRBD1 agrees at 7 bases. The CDR3 is 14 amino acids. Germline CDR1 MNHEY, CDR2 SVGAGI. The V gene end was trimmed by 5 bases and the J gene end by 5 bases; junction bases not matched to a gene: 6. The CDR3: CASSDRVSNNEQFF. The CDR3 region has the DNA TGTGCCAGCAGTGACAGGGTGTCGAACAATGAGCAGTTCTTC.

The genes are TRBV9 and TRBJ1-2; no clear D gene. In germline, CDR1 is SGDLS, CDR2 YYNGEE. This CDR3 is built from 15 residues. Trimming removed 4 bases at V and 3 bases at J, with 16 bases between. CDR3 amino acids: CASSSPGGIDYGYTF. In nucleotides, the CDR3 is TGTGCCAGCAGCTCTCCGGGAGGGATAGACTATGGCTACACCTTC.

V is TRBV5-1 and J is TRBJ2-4, with 8 nucleotides matching TRBD2. V lost 0 bases and J lost 12; bases outside the gene matches: 17. Germline V CDR1 and CDR2: SGHRS, YFSETQ. The CDR3 is 17 residues long. In DNA, the CDR3 is TGCGCCAGCAGCTTGGAAGGCGGGGGGCCCGGAGGGTACAGTCAGTACTTC. Amino acid sequence: CASSLEGGGPGGYSQYF.

Notes on this clone: One junction end does not reproduce the germline sequence, and a read error may be involved. The CDR3 loop is CASSFEGQGSMNF. CDR3 in DNA: TGTGCCAGCAGCTTTGAGGGACAGGGTAGTATGAACTTC. The J gene is TRBJ2-7, the V gene TRBV5-4, with TRBD1 matching 9 bases. The CDR3 totals 13 residues. Germline CDR1 and CDR2: SGHNT and YYREEE (reference sequence).

This chain connects TRBV29-1 to TRBJ1-1; TRBD1 matches 9 bases. This CDR3 is built from 14 residues. Germline CDR1 is SQVTM and CDR2 is ANQGSEA. Trimming cost V 1 base and J 5 bases; bases outside gene matches: 5. The CDR3: CSVEGDREGTEAFF. As DNA, the CDR3 is TGCAGCGTTGAAGGGGACAGGGAAGGTACTGAAGCTTTCTTT.

The rearrangement links TRBV28 to TRBJ2-7; 9 nucleotides match TRBD1. This CDR3 is 15 amino acids long. The germline CDR1 and CDR2 sequences are MDHEN and SYDVKM. With 7 bases clipped from V and 5 bases from J, the junction kept 12 bases outside the gene matches. The CDR3 protein is CASIQLPGQGNEQYF. The CDR3 DNA sequence: TGTGCCAGCATACAACTACCGGGACAGGGTAACGAGCAGTACTTC.

The rearrangement joins TRBV27 to TRBJ1-5; 8 bases are shared with TRBD1. Looked up from germline, CDR1 is MNHEY and CDR2 is SMNVEV (reference sequence). The trim removed 4 bases at V and 2 bases at J, leaving 7 bases unmatched. This CDR3 has 16 amino acids. CDR3 DNA: TGTGCCAGCAGTTCCGGCAGGGGGCTCGGCAATCAGCCCCAGCATTTT. Encoded protein: CASSSGRGLGNQPQHF.

This clone was seen more than once but under ten times. The genes are TRBV30 and TRBJ2-1; tentative D call: TRBD2 (5 bases). V lost 0 bases to trimming and J lost 5 bases, with 11 bases between them. The CDR3 runs 14 residues. Germline CDR1 GTSNPN, CDR2 SVGIG (reference sequence). The CDR3 DNA reads TGTGCCTGGAGTGTAAGACTAACGGACAATGAGCAGTTCTTC. Translation gives CAWSVRLTDNEQFF.

The rearrangement links TRBV4-1 to TRBJ1-2; a possible D gene is TRBD1 (5 bases). With 7 bases removed from V and 4 bases from J, the gap between germline ends came to 13 bases. CDR3 length: 13 amino acids. From germline, CDR1 is MGHRA and CDR2 YSYEKL. CDR3 sequence: CASKDTLSYGYTF. CDR3 nucleotides: TGCGCCAGCAAGGACACGCTAAGCTATGGCTACACCTTC.

This clone came up a few times. The rearrangement joins TRBV19 to TRBJ1-4; no reliable D call. Germline-derived CDR1 and CDR2 are LNHDA and SQIVND (reference sequence). The V end was cut by 1 base, the J end by 8 bases, with 11 bases between. The length of the CDR3 is 14 residues. CDR3 DNA sequence: TGTGCCAGTAGTATAGGCCCGGGAAGGGAAAAACTGTTTTTT. Translating it yields CASSIGPGREKLFF.

The rearrangement uses TRBV5-6 and TRBJ2-7, with D unresolved. The CDR3 loop spans 15 amino acids. V was cut by 0 bases and J by 0 bases, with 10 bases left in between. Looked up from germline, CDR1 is SGHDT and CDR2 is YYEEEE. CDR3 sequence (DNA): TGTGCCAGCAGCTTGGGTACGGAGAGCTCCTACGAGCAGTACTTC. Its protein product is CASSLGTESSYEQYF.

This clone was picked up one time. V and J are TRBV5-1 and TRBJ2-4, with D maybe TRBD2 (6 bases). V lost 0 bases to trimming and J lost 6 bases, with 10 bases between them. In germline, CDR1 is SGHRS, CDR2 YFSETQ. This CDR3 contains 14 residues. CDR3 loop: CASSLGGEGNIQYF. The CDR3 DNA sequence: TGCGCCAGCAGCTTGGGGGGGGAAGGAAACATTCAGTACTTC.

V gene TRBV15 combines with J gene TRBJ1-2, with D uncertain. The ends were cut back, 1 base at V and 3 bases at J, with 12 bases in the middle. Germline lookup yields CDR1 LNHNV and CDR2 YYDKDF (reference sequence). This CDR3 is 15 amino acids long. In nucleotides, the CDR3 is TGTGCCACCAGCAGAGTATACTCGGCGGACTATGGCTACACCTTC. Translating gives CATSRVYSADYGYTF.

The J gene is TRBJ2-4, the V gene TRBV9, with D perhaps matching TRBD2 (6 bases). CDR1 SGDLS and CDR2 YYNGEE come from the germline V gene. V dropped 4 bases and J dropped 7 bases, with 15 bases sitting between them. There are 14 residues in the CDR3. CDR3 coding DNA: TGTGCCAGCAGCACCCAGACTGGGGGGAACATTCAGTACTTC. As protein: CASSTQTGGNIQYF.

The gene calls are TRBV6-1 and TRBJ1-1; D ambiguous. The germline V and J ends were trimmed by 5 bases and 5 bases, with 15 bases remaining between them. Germline V gene sequence: CDR1 MNHNS, CDR2 SASEGT. This CDR3 contains 14 residues. CDR3 amino acids: CASSSDPGMTEAFF. CDR3 sequence (DNA): TGTGCCAGCAGTAGTGACCCGGGGATGACTGAAGCTTTCTTT.

The chain carries TRBV2 and TRBJ2-7; 7 bases match TRBD1. J lost 5 bases, V lost 7 bases, and 11 bases had no gene match. The CDR3 has 14 residues. The germline V gene has CDR1 SNHLY and CDR2 FYNNEI. CDR3 region: CASTIDRDGHEQYF. The CDR3 DNA follows: TGTGCCAGCACTATTGACAGGGATGGCCACGAGCAGTACTTC.

The gene calls are TRBV6-5 and TRBJ1-1; 7 bases map to TRBD1. Germline CDR1 is MNHEY and CDR2 is SVGAGI. Trimming took 9 bases from V and 5 from J; bases not matched to a gene: 6. This CDR3 has 12 residues. The CDR3 sequence: CASRQGRTEAFF. The CDR3 DNA follows: TGTGCCAGTCGACAGGGAAGGACTGAAGCTTTCTTT.

The rearrangement uses TRBV5-4 and TRBJ1-1; D may be TRBD1 (6 bases). V lost 4 bases and J 3 bases, leaving 16 bases between the germline ends. The CDR3 has 15 residues. CDR1 is SGHNT, CDR2 YYREEE, per germline (reference sequence). In DNA form, the CDR3 reads TGTGCCAGCAGCGAGGACTTTGGACAGTACACTGAAGCTTTCTTT. It codes for CASSEDFGQYTEAFF.

The rearrangement links TRBV6-5 to TRBJ2-7; TRBD2 is a possible D gene (5 bases). Germline V gene sequence: CDR1 MNHEY, CDR2 SVGAGI. Trimming stripped 1 base from V and 3 bases from J, with 16 bases between. CDR3 size: 16 residues. CDR3 DNA: TGTGCCAGCAGTTACTTCGGGTCTTGGAGGAACTACGAGCAGTACTTC. Translated: CASSYFGSWRNYEQYF.

This chain connects TRBV19 to TRBJ1-1, with unresolved D. Deletions cut 6 bases from V and 1 base from J, with 9 bases between. The CDR3 has 13 residues. Germline values: CDR1 LNHDA, CDR2 SQIVND (reference sequence). The CDR3 region is CASRIGQNTEAFF. CDR3 bases: TGTGCCAGTAGGATTGGGCAGAACACTGAAGCTTTCTTT. Supplemented by reference TRBV19 and TRBJ1-1, the full variable domain reads DGGITQSPKYLFRKEGQNVTLSCEQNLNHDAMYWYRQDPGQGLRLIYYSQIVNDFQKGDIAEGYSVSREKKESFPLTVTSAQKNPTAFYLCASRIGQNTEAFFGQGTRLTVV.

The V call is TRBV5-4, the J call TRBJ1-1; weak D call: TRBD1 (6 bases). This CDR3 is 14 amino acids long. Germline CDR1 is SGHNT and CDR2 is YYREEE (reference sequence). The ends were cut back, 4 bases at V and 0 bases at J, with 10 bases in the middle. CDR3 region: CASSPWTVNTEAFF. The DNA of the CDR3 is TGTGCCAGCAGCCCGTGGACAGTGAACACTGAAGCTTTCTTT. The complete variable domain, with remaining parts taken from reference TRBV5-4 and TRBJ1-1, reads ETGVTQSPTHLIKTRGQQVTLRCSSQSGHNTVSWYQQALGQGPQFIFQYYREEENGRGNFPPRFSGLQFPNYSSELNVNALELDDSALYLCASSPWTVNTEAFFGQGTRLTVV.

The V call is TRBV11-2, the J call TRBJ2-1, with a tentative D call TRBD1 (6 bases). V dropped 0 bases and J dropped 2 bases, with 11 bases sitting between them. CDR1 and CDR2 (germline): SGHAT, FQNNGV. This CDR3 spans 16 amino acids. The CDR3 is CASSLEPGVTYNEQFF. The CDR3 DNA reads TGTGCCAGCAGCTTAGAGCCAGGGGTTACCTACAATGAGCAGTTCTTC.

A remark on this clone: At one end, the junction sequence differs from germline, possibly due to a read error. This chain connects TRBV19 to TRBJ2-4; TRBD2 is a possible D gene (5 bases). Germline CDR1 reads LNHDA; CDR2 reads SQIVND (reference sequence). The CDR3 spans 14 residues. The chain's CDR3 is CASQRTLAKNSQYF. The CDR3 DNA reads TGTGCCAGCCAGAGAACCCTAGCCAAAAACAGTCAGTACTTC.

This clone has only a few counts. The chain combines TRBV6-4 with TRBJ1-1, with D maybe TRBD1 (6 bases). This CDR3 is built from 13 residues. Germline V CDR1 and CDR2: MRHNA, SNTAGT. V was shortened by 4 bases and J by 4 bases, with 10 bases between the two germline ends. Here the CDR3 reads CASSAGAITEAFF. In DNA, the CDR3 is TGTGCCAGCAGTGCAGGGGCAATCACTGAAGCTTTCTTT.

The rearrangement uses TRBV7-9 and TRBJ1-6; TRBD1 might be the D (6 bases). The V gene lost 3 bases and the J gene lost 6 bases, with 9 bases spanning the gap. Germline lookup yields CDR1 SEHNR and CDR2 FQNEAQ (reference sequence). The CDR3 totals 14 residues. CDR3 protein: CASSFSGANSPLHF. CDR3 sequence (DNA): TGTGCCAGCAGCTTTTCAGGGGCTAATTCACCCCTCCACTTT.

The V call is TRBV15, the J call TRBJ2-6; D might be TRBD1 (5 bases). CDR1 is LNHNV and CDR2 is YYDKDF in the germline V gene (reference sequence). V was shortened by 2 bases and J by 3 bases, with 5 bases between the two germline ends. This CDR3 region has 14 residues. The CDR3 DNA follows: TGTGCCACCAGCAGACAGGGTGGGGCCAACGTCCTGACTTTC. Amino acid sequence: CATSRQGGANVLTF.

The chain has TRBV18 and TRBJ1-1, with TRBD1 as a possible D gene (6 bases). Germline V gene sequence: CDR1 KGHSH, CDR2 LQKENI. This CDR3 has 13 residues. Trimming removed 7 bases from V and 5 bases from J, with 14 bases in between. The chain's CDR3 is CASLKNRETEAFF. CDR3 sequence (DNA): TGTGCCAGCTTAAAAAACAGGGAAACTGAAGCTTTCTTT.